The 30 T cell receptor beta chains presented below share a single source sample, sequenced in a study of T cells after yellow fever vaccination. TCRdb re-analysed the 5' RACE reads in MiXCR, keeping a single row per CDR3 protein. The sample has 300,000 to 400,000 distinct CDR3 sequences, 3% to 4.5% seen once. Sequenced material: PBMCs, taken 5 days after the yellow fever booster vaccination. The receptors shown here come from a man between 18 and 29 years old who received the YFV17D yellow fever vaccine.

This clonotype has ten or more counts. The chain links TRBV7-2 to TRBJ1-6; a possible D gene is TRBD1 (5 bases). Trimming shortened V by 4 bases and J by 10 bases, and 14 bases separated the two germline ends. The CDR3 runs to 14 residues. Germline-derived CDR1 and CDR2 are SGHTA and FQGNSA. The CDR3 DNA is TGTGCCAGCAGCTCCCTTGCTGGGGGGTCACCCCTCCACTTT. Encoded protein: CASSSLAGGSPLHF.

The sample holds many counts of this clonotype. The chain has TRBV7-2 and TRBJ2-2; 7 bases are a match to TRBD2. The CDR3 is 17 amino acids. In germline, CDR1 is SGHTA, CDR2 FQGNSA. J was trimmed by 1 base and V by 5 bases; bases with no gene match: 10. For the CDR3, the DNA is TGTGCCAGCAGCCCGGGGCGCGGGGGACTGAACACCGGGGAGCTGTTTTTT. Translated: CASSPGRGGLNTGELFF.

The rearrangement joins TRBV10-3 to TRBJ2-5, with 14 bases fitting TRBD2. With V trimmed by 9 bases and J by 2 bases, 2 bases remained unmatched. In germline, CDR1 is ENHRY, CDR2 SYGVKD. The length of the CDR3 is 14 residues. The CDR3 nucleotides are TGTGCCATTGGGACTAGCGGGGGACAAGAGACCCAGTACTTC. It yields the protein CAIGTSGGQETQYF.

This clonotype appeared many times. The chain employs TRBV5-1 and TRBJ2-5, with TRBD1 matching over 10 bases. Germline CDR1 reads SGHRS; CDR2 reads YFSETQ. This CDR3 contains 14 residues. Trimming at V came to 2 bases and at J to 5 bases, leaving 3 bases not matched to a gene. The DNA of the CDR3 is TGCGCCAGCAGCTTCGGACAGGGGGACGAGACCCAGTACTTC. It codes for CASSFGQGDETQYF.

This clonotype was found many times. This chain connects TRBV9 to TRBJ2-4; either TRBD1 or TRBD2 may supply D (6 bases each). This CDR3 has 15 residues. Germline CDR1 and CDR2: SGDLS and YYNGEE. V lost 5 bases, J lost 2 bases, and 14 bases lay in between. In DNA form, the CDR3 reads TGTGCCAGCAGTTTAGGAGGGGGAACCAAAAACATTCAGTACTTC. Translating gives CASSLGGGTKNIQYF. Complete variable domain (other parts from reference TRBV9 and TRBJ2-4): DSGVTQTPKHLITATGQRVTLRCSPRSGDLSVYWYQQSLDQGLQFLIQYYNGEERAKGNILERFSAQQFPDLHSELNLSSLELGDSALYFCASSLGGGTKNIQYFGAGTRLSVL.

The table lists this clonotype with a few counts. This chain uses TRBV7-2 with TRBJ1-2, with D perhaps matching TRBD1 (5 bases). CDR1 is SGHTA and CDR2 is FQGNSA in the germline V gene. The germline V and J ends were trimmed by 2 bases and 2 bases, with 12 bases remaining between them. This CDR3 region has 15 residues. In DNA, the CDR3 is TGTGCCAGCAGCTTATCCGCAGGGAGCAACTATGGCTACACCTTC. Encoded protein: CASSLSAGSNYGYTF.

This clonotype was detected a few times. The chain carries TRBV6-1 and TRBJ1-2; maybe TRBD1 (5 bases). V shed 1 base and J shed 0 bases, with 9 bases lying between them. Per germline, CDR1 MNHNS and CDR2 SASEGT. CDR3 length equals 15 residues. The CDR3 loop is CASSEEVGANYGYTF. CDR3 coding DNA: TGTGCCAGCAGTGAAGAGGTGGGGGCTAACTATGGCTACACCTTC.

This clonotype turned up a few times. V gene TRBV7-9 combines with J gene TRBJ2-1; weak D call: TRBD1 (5 bases). CDR3 length equals 14 residues. CDR1 SEHNR and CDR2 FQNEAQ come from the germline V gene (reference sequence). The V gene lost 1 base and the J gene lost 8 bases, with 12 bases spanning the gap. CDR3 protein: CASSLEGFRDEQFF. The CDR3 bases are TGTGCCAGCAGCTTAGAGGGGTTCAGGGATGAGCAGTTCTTC.

The chain links TRBV5-1 to TRBJ1-3; D gene uncertain. This CDR3 contains 15 residues. The V gene's germline CDR1 is SGHRS and CDR2 YFSETQ. Trimming took 2 bases from V and 4 from J, leaving 13 bases between them. The CDR3 region is CASSFNTGAGNTIYF. The DNA for the CDR3 is TGCGCCAGCAGCTTCAACACGGGAGCCGGAAACACCATATATTTT.

This clonotype was seen at least ten times. The chain couples TRBV2 to TRBJ2-7; tentative D call: TRBD1 (6 bases). Germline V gives CDR1 SNHLY, CDR2 FYNNEI. Trimming stripped 4 bases from V and 3 bases from J, with 13 bases between. The CDR3 is made up of 14 amino acids. The CDR3 reads CASSGTDVDYEQYF. CDR3 DNA sequence: TGTGCCAGCAGTGGGACAGATGTTGACTACGAGCAGTACTTC.

This clonotype was recorded many times. The genes are TRBV7-2 and TRBJ2-3; TRBD2 matches 7 bases. This CDR3 spans 17 amino acids. The trim removed 0 bases at V and 4 bases at J, leaving 10 bases unmatched. CDR1 is SGHTA and CDR2 is FQGNSA in the germline V gene. DNA of the CDR3: TGTGCCAGCAGCTTAGCTTTCGGGGGGTTTTCCCCAGATACGCAGTATTTT. It encodes CASSLAFGGFSPDTQYF.

In this sample, this clonotype turned up many times. V usage is TRBV5-1 and J usage is TRBJ2-3, with D perhaps TRBD1 or TRBD2 (5 bases each). V was pared by 0 bases and J by 2 bases, with 10 bases between. The germline CDR1 and CDR2 sequences are SGHRS and YFSETQ. This CDR3 contains 15 residues. CDR3 amino acids: CASSLAGPTTDTQYF. For the CDR3, the DNA is TGCGCCAGCAGCTTGGCGGGGCCCACCACAGATACGCAGTATTTT.

This clonotype came up a few times. The CDR3 coding sequence is TGTGCCAGCAGCGTGACTACGGCGGGGGGGCGGAATACGCAGTATTTT. Amino acid sequence: CASSVTTAGGRNTQYF. The chain couples TRBV5-4 to TRBJ2-3, with 9 positions matching TRBD2. The germline V gene has CDR1 SGHNT and CDR2 YYREEE (reference sequence). J gave up 7 bases and V 4 bases, and 13 bases lay outside the gene matches. The CDR3 is made up of 16 amino acids.

This clonotype was observed a handful of times. The chain carries TRBV28 and TRBJ2-3; D is perhaps TRBD1 (6 bases). The CDR3 length is 13 residues. The V gene lost 10 bases and the J gene lost 1 base, with 12 bases spanning the gap. Per the germline V gene, CDR1 is MDHEN and CDR2 is SYDVKM. In nucleotides, the CDR3 is TGTGCCATCCATTCAGGGGGCACAGATACGCAGTATTTT. It codes for CAIHSGGTDTQYF. The whole variable domain, filled in from reference TRBV28 and TRBJ2-3, reads DVKVTQSSRYLVKRTGEKVFLECVQDMDHENMFWYRQDPGLGLRLIYFSYDVKMKEKGDIPEGYSVSREKKERFSLILESASTNQTSMYLCAIHSGGTDTQYFGPGTRLTVL.

This clonotype was recorded a few times. The J gene is TRBJ1-4, the V gene TRBV7-2, with 7 nucleotides matching TRBD1. Trimming removed 2 bases from V and 4 bases from J; junction bases left unmatched: 4. Per the germline V gene, CDR1 is SGHTA and CDR2 is FQGNSA. CDR3 length equals 15 residues. The CDR3 protein is CASSLFSGGNEKLFF. CDR3 bases: TGTGCCAGCAGCTTATTTTCAGGGGGTAATGAAAAACTGTTTTTT.

The chain couples TRBV4-3 to TRBJ2-2; 11 bases match TRBD1. The CDR3 is 18 residues long. The J segment lost 4 bases and the V segment lost 1 base, leaving 8 bases of the junction unmatched. Germline CDR1 reads LGHNA; CDR2 reads YSLEER. DNA for the CDR3: TGCGCCAGCAGCCAAGTCCGGGTGGGGACAGGGGGCACCGGGGAGCTGTTTTTT. Translated, it gives CASSQVRVGTGGTGELFF.

This clonotype was observed at least ten times. This chain uses TRBV20-1 with TRBJ2-1; 7 positions agree with TRBD2. Germline loops: CDR1 DFQATT, CDR2 SNEGSKA (reference sequence). With V trimmed by 1 base and J by 8 bases, 11 bases remained unmatched. The CDR3 totals 15 residues. As DNA, the CDR3 is TGCAGTGCTAGAGTAACCGGGGGAGGGTCCCATGAGCAGTTCTTC. This gives the protein CSARVTGGGSHEQFF.

The rearrangement joins TRBV7-2 to TRBJ2-5; D is unclear. The V gene lost 1 base and the J gene lost 4 bases, with 10 bases spanning the gap. CDR3 length: 14 amino acids. Germline V CDR1 and CDR2: SGHTA, FQGNSA. DNA of the CDR3: TGTGCCAGCAGCTTAGTAGGCCAAGGAGAGACCCAGTACTTC. Translation gives CASSLVGQGETQYF.

The chain links TRBV25-1 to TRBJ1-3; TRBD1 aligns across 8 bases. V shed 3 bases, J shed 3 bases, and the junction held 1 base outside the gene matches. Looked up from germline, CDR1 is MGHDK and CDR2 is SYGVNS. CDR3 length equals 14 residues. In nucleotides, the CDR3 is TGTGCCAGCAGTGACACAGGGGGTGGAAACACCATATATTTT. This codes for CASSDTGGGNTIYF. Based on the CDR3 plus reference TRBV25-1 and TRBJ1-3, the full variable domain is EADIYQTPRYLVIGTGKKITLECSQTMGHDKMYWYQQDPGMELHLIHYSYGVNSTEKGDLSSESTVSRIRTEHFPLTLESARPSHTSQYLCASSDTGGGNTIYFGEGSWLTVV.

There are a few counts of this clonotype. The chain uses TRBV11-2 and TRBJ2-1; D unclear. There are 12 residues in the CDR3. V was pared by 4 bases and J by 6 bases, with 7 bases between. The germline gives CDR1 SGHAT, CDR2 FQNNGV. DNA of the CDR3: TGTGCCAGCAGCTCTTGGGGCAATGAGCAGTTCTTC. This translates into CASSSWGNEQFF.

The table lists this clonotype with many counts. J is TRBJ1-6 and V is TRBV9; D not resolved. Deletions cut 0 bases from V and 5 bases from J, with 6 bases between. This CDR3 has 14 amino acids. Germline CDR1 SGDLS, CDR2 YYNGEE. DNA for the CDR3: TGTGCCAGCAGCGTAGAACGTAATAATTCACCCCTCCACTTT. Translated, it gives CASSVERNNSPLHF.

This clonotype has a handful of counts. The chain carries TRBV28 and TRBJ1-1, with D possibly being TRBD1 (6 bases). Per the germline V gene, CDR1 is MDHEN and CDR2 is SYDVKM. The CDR3 has 15 residues. Between the trimmed V and J ends, which lost 6 bases and 2 bases, there was a span of 16 bases. This CDR3 reads CASSPGGHLNTEAFF. CDR3 nucleotides: TGTGCCAGCAGCCCTGGGGGACACCTAAACACTGAAGCTTTCTTT. Full variable domain (outside the CDR3, taken from reference TRBV28 and TRBJ1-1): DVKVTQSSRYLVKRTGEKVFLECVQDMDHENMFWYRQDPGLGLRLIYFSYDVKMKEKGDIPEGYSVSREKKERFSLILESASTNQTSMYLCASSPGGHLNTEAFFGQGTRLTVV.

This clonotype was counted many times. The chain links TRBV7-8 to TRBJ2-5; no clear D gene. V was cut by 7 bases and J by 4 bases, with 13 bases left in between. The CDR3 runs 13 residues. Per the germline V gene, CDR1 is SGHVS and CDR2 is FQNEAQ. The DNA of the CDR3 is TGTGCCAGCACCGGCACCATGGTAGAGACCCAGTACTTC. Its protein is CASTGTMVETQYF.

This clonotype was seen ten or more times. This chain links TRBV7-3 with TRBJ2-3; 9 bases are shared with TRBD2. CDR1 SGHTA and CDR2 FQGTGA come from the germline V gene. Trimming took 5 bases from V and 1 from J; bases not matched to a gene: 10. The CDR3 is 17 residues long. CDR3: CASSMESSGGRTDTQYF. The CDR3 region has the DNA TGTGCCAGCAGCATGGAAAGTAGCGGGGGCCGCACAGATACGCAGTATTTT. The complete variable domain, with remaining parts taken from reference TRBV7-3 and TRBJ2-3, reads GAGVSQTPSNKVTEKGKYVELRCDPISGHTALYWYRQSLGQGPEFLIYFQGTGAADDSGLPNDRFFAVRPEGSVSTLKIQRTERGDSAVYLCASSMESSGGRTDTQYFGPGTRLTVL.

The sample holds a few counts of this clonotype. The gene calls are TRBV7-2 and TRBJ2-1; 7 bases are shared with TRBD2. Trimming removed 5 bases from V and 4 bases from J; junction bases left unmatched: 8. CDR1 SGHTA and CDR2 FQGNSA come from the germline V gene. The CDR3 spans 15 residues. DNA of the CDR3: TGTGCCAGCAGCCTAAGGGGAGGGGTATACAATGAGCAGTTCTTC. This encodes CASSLRGGVYNEQFF.

The chain uses TRBV7-6 and TRBJ2-7; 11 bases agree with TRBD2. Germline V gives CDR1 SGHVS, CDR2 FNYEAQ. V shed 3 bases and J 7 bases; nucleotides not matched to a gene: 11. The CDR3 has 16 amino acids. The CDR3 DNA reads TGTGCCAGCAGCTTGGGGGAGACTAGCGGGACGGAAGAGCAGTACTTC. This codes for CASSLGETSGTEEQYF. Variable domain in full (rest from reference TRBV7-6 and TRBJ2-7): GAGVSQSPRYKVTKRGQDVALRCDPISGHVSLYWYRQALGQGPEFLTYFNYEAQQDKSGLPNDRFSAERPEGSISTLTIQRTEQRDSAMYRCASSLGETSGTEEQYFGPGTRLTVT.

This chain joins TRBV20-1 and TRBJ1-1, with 7 bases lining up with TRBD1. The ends lost 5 bases at V and 11 bases at J; junction bases unmatched: 8. This CDR3 comprises 11 residues. Germline V CDR1 and CDR2: DFQATT, SNEGSKA (reference sequence). The CDR3 spells CSAPRDSWAFF. In DNA form, the CDR3 reads TGCAGTGCTCCCCGGGACAGTTGGGCTTTCTTT.

This clonotype has only a few counts. The chain is built from TRBV29-1 and TRBJ1-4, with a tentative D call TRBD1 (6 bases). The germline V gene has CDR1 SQVTM and CDR2 ANQGSEA. With 6 bases removed from V and 6 bases from J, the gap between germline ends came to 20 bases. The CDR3 has 15 residues. This CDR3 reads CSVANFRGSDEKLFF. The CDR3 nucleotides read TGCAGCGTGGCAAATTTCAGGGGCTCTGATGAAAAACTGTTTTTT.

This clonotype has more than one count but fewer than ten. The chain links TRBV10-3 to TRBJ2-7; D is unclear. Germline V gene sequence: CDR1 ENHRY, CDR2 SYGVKD. CDR3 length: 15 residues. The germline V and J ends were trimmed by 0 bases and 3 bases, with 12 bases remaining between them. CDR3 amino acids: CAISESPGSSYEQYF. CDR3 DNA sequence: TGTGCCATCAGTGAGTCGCCAGGTAGCAGCTACGAGCAGTACTTC.

The chain joins TRBV7-8 to TRBJ2-1; 9 nucleotides agree with TRBD1. The germline V gene encodes CDR1 SGHVS and CDR2 FQNEAQ. The CDR3 runs to 16 residues. With V trimmed by 5 bases and J by 4 bases, 9 bases remained unmatched. The CDR3 DNA is TGTGCCAGCAGCAAGACAGGGACAGGGATTTACAATGAGCAGTTCTTC. Its protein product is CASSKTGTGIYNEQFF.